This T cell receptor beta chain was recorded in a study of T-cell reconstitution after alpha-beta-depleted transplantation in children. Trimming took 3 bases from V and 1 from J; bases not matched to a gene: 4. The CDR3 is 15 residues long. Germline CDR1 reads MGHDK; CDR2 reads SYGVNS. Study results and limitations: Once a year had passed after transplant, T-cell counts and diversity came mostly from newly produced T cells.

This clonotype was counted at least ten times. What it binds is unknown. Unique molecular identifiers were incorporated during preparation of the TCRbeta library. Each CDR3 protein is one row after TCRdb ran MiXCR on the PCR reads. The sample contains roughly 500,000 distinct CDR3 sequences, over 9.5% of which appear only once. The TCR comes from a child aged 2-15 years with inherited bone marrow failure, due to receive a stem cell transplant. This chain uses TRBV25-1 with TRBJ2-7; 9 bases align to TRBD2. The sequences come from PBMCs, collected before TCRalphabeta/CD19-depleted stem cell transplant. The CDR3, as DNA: TGTGCCAGCAGTGACTTGACTAGCGGTTCCTACGAGCAGTACTTC. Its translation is CASSDLTSGSYEQYF.